This T cell receptor (beta chain) was identified during a study of blood T cells in healthy people across ages. Study-level findings and limits: Older individuals had lower TCR beta diversity per million T cells (the decline was roughly linear).

CDR1 is MNHEY and CDR2 is SVGAGI in the germline V gene. The ends were cut back, 10 bases at V and 6 bases at J, with 10 bases in the middle. This CDR3 spans 11 amino acids. This clonotype was detected a few times. The antigen remains unidentified. Each donor was a healthy Caucasian individual from Russia, aged roughly 6 to 95. Every donor contributed ten milliliters of peripheral blood by blood draw. The use of a sample-barcoded 5' primer and a J-beta primer mix characterized a second PCR of about 7 to 12 cycles. MiXCR, run by TCRdb on the 5' RACE reads, gives a single entry per CDR3 protein. The repertoire holds roughly 1.4 million distinct CDR3 sequences, with almost 60% as singletons.

Sequences were obtained from blood. The V gene is TRBV6-5, the J gene TRBJ2-1, with D unclear. The clonotype was recovered from a man aged 18 to 29 in good health. CDR3 DNA: TGTGCCACCTTCGCCGGCAATGAGCAGTTCTTC. Protein sequence: CATFAGNEQFF.